This TCR beta chain was recorded in a study of STAT3 mutations in large granular lymphocyte leukemia. Study at large: Roughly 42% of treated T-LGLL patients showed hematologic response to immunosuppression. Overall study findings and caveats: In T-cell large granular lymphocyte leukemia, about half of patients showed multiple immunodominant subclonotypes. Some patients had dominant TCR clones larger than their STAT3 mutant burden.

Here immunoSEQ multiplex PCR was the method, and the copy in TCRdb shows in-frame clones only, minus some. Of 20,000 to 30,000 clones in the sample, approximately 94% were seen once. Regarding this clone: Its specificity is not known.

CDR1 and CDR2 (germline): LNHDA, SQIVND (reference sequence). The CDR3 totals 18 residues. V was pared by 4 bases and J by 5 bases, with 19 bases of the junction left unmatched. The clonotype was recovered from a man in his forties with T-cell large granular lymphocyte leukemia. Some clones in this sample may be carry-over from other donors' samples. V usage is TRBV19 and J usage is TRBJ2-5, with 7 bases identical to TRBD1. Sequencing used peripheral blood mononuclear cells. CDR3 sequence: CASSTLPKTGLPRETQYF. The CDR3 DNA is TGTGCCAGTAGTACCCTCCCCAAGACAGGGCTGCCGAGGGAGACCCAGTACTTC.